The 25 T cell receptor beta chains given below trace back to one sample, sequenced in a study of blood T cell repertoires in COVID-19. The data were produced by immunoSEQ multiplex PCR, yet TCRdb's version contains in-frame clones alone and is incomplete. Of tens of thousands of clones listed, 84% were seen once; the top ten hold over 30%. The sequenced sample was peripheral blood. The receptors originated from a man in his sixties or seventies with acute or convalescent COVID-19.

This chain joins TRBV29-1 and TRBJ2-2, with D maybe TRBD1 (6 bases). The CDR3 is 13 residues long. The ends were cut back, 7 bases at V and 4 bases at J, with 13 bases in the middle. Germline CDR1 is SQVTM and CDR2 is ANQGSEA. CDR3 sequence reads: CSAQGDSTGELFF. The CDR3 DNA sequence: TGCAGCGCACAGGGAGATAGCACCGGGGAGCTGTTTTTT.

This chain joins TRBV28 and TRBJ2-2, with D tentatively TRBD2 (6 bases). The CDR3 is 15 amino acids. Trimming pared 3 bases from V and 1 base from J, leaving 9 bases between. CDR1 and CDR2 (germline): MDHEN, SYDVKM. The CDR3: CASSFLRGNTGELFF. The CDR3 nucleotides read TGTGCCAGCAGTTTTCTGCGGGGGAACACCGGGGAGCTGTTTTTT.

The rearrangement links TRBV4-1 to TRBJ1-6; weak D call: TRBD1 (5 bases). Per the germline V gene, CDR1 is MGHRA and CDR2 is YSYEKL. Trimming pared 1 base from V and 0 bases from J, leaving 10 bases between. The CDR3 spans 17 residues. The CDR3 spells CASSQVQGSSYNSPLHF. The CDR3 DNA follows: TGCGCCAGCAGCCAAGTCCAGGGCAGCTCCTATAATTCACCCCTCCACTTT.

CDR3 residues: CASSSYRGSTDTQYF. As DNA, the CDR3 is TGTGCCAGTAGTAGCTACAGGGGGAGTACAGATACGCAGTATTTT. V usage is TRBV19 and J usage is TRBJ2-3, with 8 bases that match TRBD1. CDR1 LNHDA and CDR2 SQIVND come from the germline V gene (reference sequence). This CDR3 is 15 amino acids long. Trimming removed 4 bases from V and 3 bases from J; junction bases left unmatched: 6.

The CDR3 DNA reads as TGTGCCAGCAATACCGGGACTAGCGGGGGGGCGTCGTACACCGGGGAGCTGTTTTTT. Its translation: CASNTGTSGGASYTGELFF. V and J are TRBV19 and TRBJ2-2, with 16 bases aligning to TRBD2. Germline CDR1 and CDR2: LNHDA and SQIVND (reference sequence). Trimming took 9 bases from V and 3 from J; bases not matched to a gene: 13. The CDR3 loop spans 19 amino acids.

The genes are TRBV19 and TRBJ2-3; 8 nucleotides match TRBD1. After removal of 6 bases from V and 1 base from J, the junction contained 3 bases not matched to a gene. Germline V gene sequence: CDR1 LNHDA, CDR2 SQIVND (reference sequence). This CDR3 has 14 residues. CDR3 amino acids: CASSPGGGTDTQYF. The CDR3 region has the DNA TGTGCCAGTAGCCCAGGGGGCGGCACAGATACGCAGTATTTT.

The genes are TRBV3-1 (or the pseudogene TRBV3-2) and TRBJ2-1; tentative D call: TRBD1 (6 bases). The germline V and J ends were trimmed by 4 bases and 8 bases, with 15 bases remaining between them. The CDR3 contains 14 residues. Germline V gene lookup returns CDR1 LGHDT and CDR2 YNNKEL (reference sequence). CDR3 sequence reads: CASSLSVGTYEQFF. The CDR3 bases are TGTGCCAGCAGCCTTAGTGTAGGGACATATGAGCAGTTCTTC.

The chain links TRBV11-2 to TRBJ1-1; the D gene is possibly TRBD1 (6 bases). V was pared by 5 bases and J by 1 base, with 17 bases between. The CDR3 has 16 amino acids. Germline CDR1 SGHAT, CDR2 FQNNGV. For the CDR3, the DNA is TGTGCCAGCAGCCAGCTCCCAGGGGCGGGGAACACTGAAGCTTTCTTT. Amino acids: CASSQLPGAGNTEAFF. Supplemented by reference TRBV11-2 and TRBJ1-1, the full variable domain reads EAGVAQSPRYKIIEKRQSVAFWCNPISGHATLYWYQQILGQGPKLLIQFQNNGVVDDSQLPKDRFSAERLKGVDSTLKIQPAKLEDSAVYLCASSQLPGAGNTEAFFGQGTRLTVV.

The chain combines TRBV2 with TRBJ2-3; D perhaps matches TRBD2 (6 bases). Trimming pared 8 bases from V and 2 bases from J, leaving 11 bases between. Germline loops: CDR1 SNHLY, CDR2 FYNNEI. The CDR3 runs to 13 residues. In DNA, the CDR3 is TGTGCCAGCTTGGGGGGTTACACAGATACGCAGTATTTT. Its protein is CASLGGYTDTQYF.

CDR3 nucleotide sequence: TGTGCCAGCAGTTTGCGGACAGGCCCCGGTCACACTGAAGCTTTCTTT. It translates to CASSLRTGPGHTEAFF. V gene TRBV27 combines with J gene TRBJ1-1; 7 bases align to TRBD1. The CDR3 covers 16 residues. CDR1 is MNHEY and CDR2 is SMNVEV in the germline V gene (reference sequence). Trimming at V came to 3 bases and at J to 3 bases, leaving 10 bases not matched to a gene.

This chain links TRBV10-3 with TRBJ1-6; D may be TRBD1 (6 bases). There are 14 residues in the CDR3. Germline-derived CDR1 and CDR2 are ENHRY and SYGVKD. Trimming removed 6 bases at V and 5 bases at J, with 11 bases between. CDR3 coding DNA: TGTGCCATCAGGCAGGGGTTGGATAATTCACCCCTCCACTTT. This translates into CAIRQGLDNSPLHF.

The chain joins TRBV28 to TRBJ2-3, with D possibly being TRBD1 (5 bases). Trimming took off 3 bases at V and 7 bases at J, with 11 bases between the two ends. There are 13 residues in the CDR3. Germline CDR1 and CDR2: MDHEN and SYDVKM. The chain's CDR3 is CASSLHQGYTQYF. As DNA, the CDR3 is TGTGCCAGCAGTTTGCATCAGGGCTATACGCAGTATTTT.

V usage is TRBV15 and J usage is TRBJ2-5; weak D call: TRBD2 (7 bases). This CDR3 region has 16 residues. The germline V gene encodes CDR1 LNHNV and CDR2 YYDKDF (reference sequence). V was trimmed by 0 bases and J by 4 bases, leaving 15 bases between them. The CDR3 DNA follows: TGTGCCACCAGCAGAGATAGGGGGGGAGTGAGAGAGACCCAGTACTTC. This codes for CATSRDRGGVRETQYF.

V gene TRBV2 combines with J gene TRBJ1-3, with D unresolved. The CDR3 has 12 amino acids. V gave up 4 bases and J gave up 8 bases, with 9 bases separating them. CDR1 SNHLY and CDR2 FYNNEI come from the germline V gene. DNA of the CDR3: TGTGCCAGCAGTGCATCGGGAGACACCATATATTTT. Residues: CASSASGDTIYF.

J is TRBJ1-5 and V is TRBV2; TRBD1 is a possible D gene (5 bases). The germline V and J ends were trimmed by 4 bases and 1 base, with 8 bases remaining between them. The CDR3 runs 14 residues. Germline loops: CDR1 SNHLY, CDR2 FYNNEI. The CDR3 protein is CASSGGGSNQPQHF. The CDR3 DNA reads TGTGCCAGCAGTGGGGGGGGGAGCAATCAGCCCCAGCATTTT.

Here the CDR3 reads CASSHDSTGELFF. CDR3 DNA sequence: TGCGCCAGCAGCCACGACAGCACCGGGGAGCTGTTTTTT. The chain recombines TRBV5-1 with TRBJ2-2; maybe TRBD1 (5 bases). CDR3 length: 13 amino acids. The V and J ends lost 4 bases and 4 bases respectively, with 8 bases between them. CDR1 is SGHRS, CDR2 YFSETQ, per germline.

This chain joins TRBV10-2 and TRBJ1-1; D is unclear. The CDR3 consists of 15 residues. Germline lookup yields CDR1 WSHSY and CDR2 SAAADI. Deletions cut 3 bases from V and 4 bases from J, with 15 bases between. In DNA, the CDR3 is TGCGCCAGCAGTGATTCCCCCGACTTTGTCACTGAAGCTTTCTTT. This codes for CASSDSPDFVTEAFF.

The genes are TRBV7-8 and TRBJ1-1; D uncertain. Trimming shortened V by 5 bases and J by 1 base, and 11 bases separated the two germline ends. This CDR3 comprises 14 residues. Germline V gene data show CDR1 as SGHVS and CDR2 as FQNEAQ. The CDR3, as DNA: TGTGCCAGCAGCATATCAAGACAGAACACTGAAGCTTTCTTT. Translating it yields CASSISRQNTEAFF.

The CDR3 DNA sequence: TGTGCCAGCAGCGTTGGCGGGACTTCCTACAATGAGCAGTTCTTC. Its protein product is CASSVGGTSYNEQFF. The chain couples TRBV9 to TRBJ2-1; maybe TRBD2 (6 bases). V was pared by 2 bases and J by 1 base, with 10 bases between. CDR1 is SGDLS, CDR2 YYNGEE, per germline. The CDR3 is 15 residues long.

This clone was counted only a few times. V is TRBV21-1 and J is TRBJ1-5. TRBV21-1 is designated a pseudogene. This CDR3 is built from 14 residues. This chain's CDR3 is CASSKFSVNQPQHF. DNA of the CDR3: TGTGCCAGCAGCAAATTTAGCGTCAATCAGCCCCAGCATTTT.

The chain is built from TRBV28 and TRBJ2-5, with D perhaps TRBD1 (5 bases). The V and J ends lost 5 bases and 1 base respectively, with 11 bases between them. Germline V gene lookup returns CDR1 MDHEN and CDR2 SYDVKM. This CDR3 region has 14 residues. The CDR3 is CASSPGALQETQYF. CDR3 bases: TGTGCCAGCAGTCCTGGGGCCCTCCAAGAGACCCAGTACTTC.

The V call is TRBV11-2, the J call TRBJ1-1; 7 bases match TRBD1. CDR1 SGHAT and CDR2 FQNNGV come from the germline V gene. This CDR3 has 12 amino acids. V was pared by 5 bases and J by 6 bases, with 3 bases of the junction left unmatched. Here the CDR3 DNA reads TGTGCCAGCAGCAACCAGGGGGCTGAAGCTTTCTTT. This encodes CASSNQGAEAFF.

The V gene is TRBV5-1, the J gene TRBJ2-1; no clear D. Trimming left V 6 bases short and J 1 base short, with 11 bases between. The CDR3 sequence is 14 residues long. Germline lookup yields CDR1 SGHRS and CDR2 YFSETQ. This chain's CDR3 is CASTSTSSYNEQFF. The CDR3 region has the DNA TGCGCCAGCACTTCTACGTCATCCTACAATGAGCAGTTCTTC.

The genes are TRBV24-1 and TRBJ2-7; TRBD1 might be the D (5 bases). This CDR3 contains 12 residues. Germline CDR1 KGHDR, CDR2 SFDVKD. Trimming took 5 bases from V and 6 from J, leaving 10 bases between them. The CDR3 loop is CATSGTTGEQYF. The DNA of the CDR3 is TGTGCCACCAGTGGAACCACAGGCGAGCAGTACTTC.

This clone turned up a few times. The chain couples TRBV11-1 to TRBJ2-1; perhaps TRBD1 as D (6 bases). CDR3 length: 13 amino acids. Trimming cost V 5 bases and J 6 bases, with 11 bases left between them. The germline V gene encodes CDR1 SGHAT and CDR2 FQDESV (reference sequence). The CDR3 loop reads CASSIQGINEQFF. CDR3 coding DNA: TGTGCCAGCAGCATCCAGGGGATCAATGAGCAGTTCTTC.